One and the same sample provided the 29 T cell receptor beta chains below, sequenced in a study of blood T cell repertoires in COVID-19. Method: immunoSEQ multiplex PCR; TCRdb's copy keeps in-frame clones and lacks some. The sample yields 200,000 to 300,000 clones, 87% seen once. The sample comprised peripheral blood. Receptors originate from a man aged 18-30 years with active or convalescent COVID-19.

This clone was recorded once. Here the CDR3 reads CASSDLLGGPYTQYF. The CDR3 region has the DNA TGTGCCAGCAGTGATCTACTAGGAGGCCCCTATACGCAGTATTTT. The rearrangement uses TRBV2 and TRBJ2-3, with D possibly TRBD2 on 5 matching bases. Germline assignment: CDR1 SNHLY and CDR2 FYNNEI. V was cut by 3 bases and J by 7 bases, with 17 bases left in between. This CDR3 spans 15 amino acids.

V gene TRBV18 combines with J gene TRBJ1-2, with 10 bases lining up with TRBD1. The CDR3 is 17 residues long. CDR1 KGHSH and CDR2 LQKENI come from the germline V gene. V lost 3 bases to trimming and J lost 0 bases; unmatched junction nucleotides: 7. CDR3 in amino acids: CASSPGTGVEANYGYTF. CDR3 in DNA: TGTGCCAGCTCACCCGGGACAGGGGTTGAAGCTAACTATGGCTACACCTTC.

V usage is TRBV5-4 and J usage is TRBJ2-7, with D hard to call. The germline V and J ends were trimmed by 3 bases and 3 bases, with 10 bases remaining between them. The CDR3 is 13 amino acids. CDR1 is SGHNT, CDR2 YYREEE, per germline (reference sequence). The chain's CDR3 is CASSSRLGYEQYF. The CDR3 nucleotides read TGTGCCAGCAGCTCGCGCCTAGGCTACGAGCAGTACTTC.

This clone was observed once. V and J are TRBV18 and TRBJ2-1; possible D gene TRBD1, 8 bases. The V and J ends lost 3 bases and 7 bases respectively, with 13 bases between them. Germline assignment: CDR1 KGHSH and CDR2 LQKENI. This CDR3 comprises 14 residues. CDR3 bases: TGTGCCAGCTCACCGGAACAGGGGGGGAATGAGCAGTTCTTC. It yields the protein CASSPEQGGNEQFF.

This clone occurred a few times. The chain is built from TRBV6-5 and TRBJ2-2; possibly TRBD2 for D (6 bases). The V end was cut by 0 bases, the J end by 1 base, with 9 bases between. Germline V CDR1 and CDR2: MNHEY, SVGAGI. The CDR3 consists of 16 residues. CDR3 sequence (DNA): TGTGCCAGCAGTTACTCACCGGGACTGAACACCGGGGAGCTGTTTTTT. Encoded protein: CASSYSPGLNTGELFF.

The chain recombines TRBV3-1 (or the pseudogene TRBV3-2) with TRBJ1-6, with 8 bases fitting TRBD1. CDR1 and CDR2 from the germline V gene are LGHDT and YNNKEL (reference sequence). CDR3 length: 15 amino acids. The junction had 11 bases not matched to a gene; V was cut back by 8 bases and J by 8 bases. As DNA, the CDR3 is TGTGCCAGCGGGTCATCGTTGGGACAGGATTCACCCCTCCACTTT. The encoded protein is CASGSSLGQDSPLHF.

The chain couples TRBV5-1 to TRBJ2-1, with 8 bases matching TRBD2. There are 14 residues in the CDR3. CDR1 is SGHRS, CDR2 YFSETQ, per germline. J lost 3 bases, V lost 4 bases, and 3 bases had no gene match. The CDR3: CASSEAGVYNEQFF. The DNA for the CDR3 is TGCGCCAGCAGCGAAGCGGGGGTCTACAATGAGCAGTTCTTC. Supplemented by reference TRBV5-1 and TRBJ2-1, the full variable domain reads KAGVTQTPRYLIKTRGQQVTLSCSPISGHRSVSWYQQTPGQGLQFLFEYFSETQRNKGNFPGRFSGRQFSNSRSEMNVSTLELGDSALYLCASSEAGVYNEQFFGPGTRLTVL.

This clone was picked up a small number of times. This rearrangement joins TRBV7-9 to TRBJ2-6; 7 nucleotides match TRBD1. CDR3 length: 12 residues. In germline, CDR1 is SEHNR, CDR2 FQNEAQ (reference sequence). The junction had 4 bases not matched to a gene; V was cut back by 5 bases and J by 12 bases. This chain's CDR3 is CASSLGQFVLTF. The CDR3, as DNA: TGTGCCAGCAGCCTGGGACAGTTCGTCCTGACTTTC.

The CDR3 nucleotides read TGTGCCAGCAGCCTCGGAGTTGGGGGAGGTAACTATGGCTACACCTTC. This sequence encodes CASSLGVGGGNYGYTF. The rearrangement uses TRBV9 and TRBJ1-2; TRBD1 is a possible D gene (5 bases). Germline V lookup: CDR1 SGDLS, CDR2 YYNGEE. With 4 bases removed from V and 1 base from J, the gap between germline ends came to 17 bases. The CDR3 runs 16 residues.

This clone was seen a handful of times. The rearrangement uses TRBV6-5 and TRBJ1-6; possible D gene TRBD1, 6 bases. V dropped 7 bases and J dropped 8 bases, with 15 bases sitting between them. Germline V lookup: CDR1 MNHEY, CDR2 SVGAGI. The CDR3 totals 14 residues. In DNA form, the CDR3 reads TGTGCCAGCACCCCGGGACACGCTTATTCACCCCTCCACTTT. It is translated as CASTPGHAYSPLHF.

This CDR3 is CASSIPRETPLNYEQYF. In DNA, the CDR3 is TGCGCCAGCAGCATTCCCCGGGAGACGCCCTTGAACTACGAGCAGTACTTC. The chain employs TRBV5-1 and TRBJ2-7; perhaps TRBD2 as D (6 bases). Germline V gene lookup returns CDR1 SGHRS and CDR2 YFSETQ. Trimming took 4 bases from V and 3 from J, leaving 23 bases between them. CDR3 size: 17 residues.

The chain couples TRBV10-3 to TRBJ1-1, with 12 positions matching TRBD1. The CDR3 contains 15 residues. Germline V lookup: CDR1 ENHRY, CDR2 SYGVKD. Trimming took 5 bases from V and 3 from J; bases not matched to a gene: 4. The CDR3, as DNA: TGTGCCATCAGTCCGGGACAGGGGGCCGACACTGAAGCTTTCTTT. Residues: CAISPGQGADTEAFF.

V gene TRBV5-6 combines with J gene TRBJ2-5; possibly TRBD2 for D (6 bases). The CDR3 has 16 amino acids. Germline CDR1 reads SGHDT; CDR2 reads YYEEEE. The V end lost 1 base, the J end lost 2 bases, and 15 bases lay between the germline ends. CDR3 sequence reads: CASSLLRGGQQETQYF. Here the CDR3 DNA reads TGTGCCAGCAGCTTGCTAAGGGGAGGTCAACAAGAGACCCAGTACTTC.

For the CDR3, the DNA is TGTGCCAGCAGCTTACAGGGGGCACGGTTCTATGGCTACACCTTC. Residues: CASSLQGARFYGYTF. The V gene is TRBV3-1 (or the pseudogene TRBV3-2), the J gene TRBJ1-2; 9 positions match TRBD1. V dropped 5 bases and J dropped 4; count of bases not matched to a gene: 8. Germline V CDR1 and CDR2: LGHDT, YNNKEL (reference sequence). The CDR3 has 15 amino acids.

On this clone itself: One end of the junction fails to match germline, which may point to a read error. The V gene is TRBV3-1 (or the pseudogene TRBV3-2), the J gene TRBJ1-1, with D tentatively TRBD1 (6 bases). Germline V lookup: CDR1 LGHDT, CDR2 YNNKEL (reference sequence). The CDR3 spans 14 residues. CDR3 nucleotide sequence: TGTGCCAGCACCCAAGGGGGTCGGGGCACTGAAGCTTTCTTT. It translates to CASTQGGRGTEAFF.

This rearrangement joins TRBV28 to TRBJ2-7, with TRBD2 identical over 9 bases. The trim removed 5 bases at V and 0 bases at J, leaving 5 bases unmatched. Per germline, CDR1 MDHEN and CDR2 SYDVKM. The CDR3 covers 15 residues. CDR3 in amino acids: CASSTSGRSSYEQYF. CDR3 sequence (DNA): TGTGCCAGCAGTACCAGCGGGAGGAGCTCCTACGAGCAGTACTTC.

The chain couples TRBV11-2 to TRBJ2-7; no definite D call. In germline, CDR1 is SGHAT, CDR2 FQNNGV. CDR3 length: 13 amino acids. V lost 5 bases to trimming and J lost 1 base, with 9 bases between them. The DNA of the CDR3 is TGTGCCAGCAGCCCAACTACATCCTACGAGCAGTACTTC. Protein product: CASSPTTSYEQYF.

This sequence joins TRBV5-1 and TRBJ1-2, with D possibly being TRBD1 (5 bases). Germline CDR1 is SGHRS and CDR2 is YFSETQ. CDR3 length: 13 residues. V gave up 4 bases and J gave up 7 bases, with 14 bases separating them. The CDR3, as DNA: TGCGCCAGCAGCCCTCAGGGTTTTGGTGGCTACACCTTC. This codes for CASSPQGFGGYTF.

The rearrangement joins TRBV19 to TRBJ1-2; 7 bases match TRBD1. The CDR3 length is 14 residues. Germline V gene data show CDR1 as LNHDA and CDR2 as SQIVND (reference sequence). Losses at the gene ends were 6 bases for V and 7 bases for J; bases not matched to a gene: 11. CDR3 bases: TGTGCCAGTAGCCCAGGGGGAGGCCTGGGTGGCTACACCTTC. Amino acids: CASSPGGGLGGYTF.

The chain couples TRBV18 to TRBJ2-3, with 14 bases identical to TRBD2. V dropped 2 bases and J dropped 13; count of bases not matched to a gene: 20. Germline V gene data show CDR1 as KGHSH and CDR2 as LQKENI. CDR3 length: 19 residues. Here the CDR3 reads CASSPERTGATLGLAGEYF. The CDR3 nucleotides read TGTGCCAGCTCACCAGAGCGGACAGGGGCCACCCTGGGACTAGCGGGAGAGTATTTT.

The V call is TRBV15, the J call TRBJ1-2; 9 nucleotides match TRBD1. Germline CDR1 is LNHNV and CDR2 is YYDKDF (reference sequence). The CDR3 is 17 residues long. V gave up 5 bases and J gave up 4 bases; unmatched junction bases: 14. Written as DNA, the CDR3 is TGTGCCACCAGCTGGGGTAGGACAGGGGTGTTGTCCTATGGCTACACCTTC. Translation: CATSWGRTGVLSYGYTF.

V and J are TRBV7-8 and TRBJ1-1, with D possibly TRBD1 on 5 matching bases. CDR3 length: 16 amino acids. Trimming removed 3 bases at V and 1 base at J, with 15 bases between. Germline CDR1 reads SGHVS; CDR2 reads FQNEAQ. The CDR3: CASSFRPGGANTEAFF. The DNA for the CDR3 is TGTGCCAGCAGCTTTCGACCCGGTGGGGCGAACACTGAAGCTTTCTTT.

The rearrangement joins TRBV28 to TRBJ2-7; maybe TRBD2 (5 bases). The V end lost 2 bases, the J end lost 1 base, and 9 bases lay between the germline ends. Per the germline V gene, CDR1 is MDHEN and CDR2 is SYDVKM. CDR3 length equals 14 residues. CDR3 sequence: CASSLTGISYEQYF. In DNA, the CDR3 is TGTGCCAGCAGTTTAACGGGGATTTCCTACGAGCAGTACTTC. The full variable domain, rest sourced from reference TRBV28 and TRBJ2-7, is DVKVTQSSRYLVKRTGEKVFLECVQDMDHENMFWYRQDPGLGLRLIYFSYDVKMKEKGDIPEGYSVSREKKERFSLILESASTNQTSMYLCASSLTGISYEQYFGPGTRLTVT.

This chain connects TRBV7-3 to TRBJ2-1; a weak D match, TRBD2 (6 bases). The CDR3 sequence is 15 residues long. Trimming stripped 5 bases from V and 5 bases from J, with 16 bases between. From germline, CDR1 is SGHTA and CDR2 FQGTGA. CDR3 region: CASSRSGLTNNEQFF. The CDR3 bases are TGTGCCAGCAGCAGGAGCGGACTAACAAACAATGAGCAGTTCTTC.

The chain employs TRBV5-1 and TRBJ2-5; 11 bases agree with TRBD2. This CDR3 comprises 16 residues. J gave up 5 bases and V 4 bases, and 10 bases lay outside the gene matches. Germline V gives CDR1 SGHRS, CDR2 YFSETQ. In DNA, the CDR3 is TGCGCCAGCAGCCGTATCGGGACTAGCGGTTACGAGACCCAGTACTTC. This codes for CASSRIGTSGYETQYF.

This chain links TRBV6-2 or TRBV6-3 with TRBJ2-5; 9 bases match TRBD2. Trimming removed 4 bases from V and 2 bases from J; junction bases left unmatched: 11. The CDR3 consists of 17 residues. The germline V gene encodes CDR1 MNHEY and CDR2 SVGEGT. The CDR3 region is CASSSGQLAGQQETQYF. CDR3 nucleotide sequence: TGTGCCAGCAGTTCAGGGCAGCTAGCGGGGCAACAAGAGACCCAGTACTTC.

For the CDR3, the DNA is TGTGCCAGCAGCCCACTAGCGGGGATAGAAAGGACCCAGTACTTC. This gives the protein CASSPLAGIERTQYF. The rearrangement uses TRBV5-6 and TRBJ2-5; 10 bases match TRBD2. Unmatched junction bases numbered 10, after V lost 4 bases and J lost 7 bases. The CDR3 extends over 15 amino acids. Per the germline V gene, CDR1 is SGHDT and CDR2 is YYEEEE.

V and J are TRBV2 and TRBJ1-5; D perhaps matches TRBD1 (5 bases). Germline V gives CDR1 SNHLY, CDR2 FYNNEI. CDR3 length: 14 residues. Trimming took 2 bases from V and 1 from J, leaving 6 bases between them. CDR3 region: CASSERQSNQPQHF. CDR3 DNA: TGTGCCAGCAGTGAAAGACAGAGCAATCAGCCCCAGCATTTT.

Here the CDR3 reads CASSLEQLQPQHF. DNA of the CDR3: TGTGCCAGCAGCTTGGAACAGCTCCAGCCCCAGCATTTT. This chain joins TRBV5-6 and TRBJ1-5; D not certain. The germline CDR1 and CDR2 sequences are SGHDT and YYEEEE. V was pared by 0 bases and J by 7 bases, with 8 bases between. The CDR3 is 13 residues long.